One sample yielded the 29 T cell receptor beta chains listed below, sequenced in a study of blood T cell repertoires in COVID-19 (dated by TCRdb to 2020 to 2022). Library preparation used the immunoSEQ multiplex PCR assay. TCRdb took over this immuneACCESS table, retaining in-frame rearrangements with V and J assigned. Such tables are incomplete; in checked studies, under half of the missing clones stem from an unresolved V gene, and the remainder is unexplained. For this sample there are around 160,000 clones; around 84% appear just once. Over 10% of the sample lies in the top ten. Source material: peripheral blood. The receptors here all came from a man aged 55 to 70 with active or convalescent COVID-19.

The chain carries TRBV19 and TRBJ1-2; TRBD1 is a possible D gene (5 bases). Germline V gene lookup returns CDR1 LNHDA and CDR2 SQIVND (reference sequence). The CDR3 consists of 13 residues. V was shortened by 7 bases and J by 7 bases, with 16 bases between the two germline ends. The CDR3 protein is CASTGGSGFGYTF. In nucleotides, the CDR3 is TGTGCCAGTACCGGGGGTTCCGGATTTGGCTACACCTTC.

This chain links TRBV12-3 or TRBV12-4 with TRBJ2-5, with TRBD2 as a possible D gene (5 bases). This CDR3 spans 13 amino acids. V shed 7 bases and J shed 4 bases, with 13 bases lying between them. Here the CDR3 reads CASTQGGRETQYF. For the CDR3, the DNA is TGTGCCAGCACCCAAGGAGGCAGAGAGACCCAGTACTTC.

This chain uses TRBV4-2 with TRBJ2-6; D remains ambiguous. The CDR3 has 16 residues. The germline gives CDR1 LGHNA, CDR2 YNFKEQ. With 1 base removed from V and 2 bases from J, the gap between germline ends came to 9 bases. The CDR3 sequence: CASSQAPFPGANVLTF. Written as DNA, the CDR3 is TGTGCCAGCAGCCAAGCCCCCTTCCCTGGGGCCAACGTCCTGACTTTC.

The chain employs TRBV11-3 and TRBJ2-1, with D possibly being TRBD2 (5 bases). The V gene lost 5 bases and the J gene lost 0 bases, with 8 bases spanning the gap. The CDR3 is 14 residues long. CDR1 SGHNT and CDR2 YENEEA come from the germline V gene. The CDR3 reads CASSGLRSYNEQFF. The CDR3 coding sequence is TGTGCCAGCAGCGGACTCCGCTCCTACAATGAGCAGTTCTTC.

The V call is TRBV24-1, the J call TRBJ2-1, with 14 bases aligning to TRBD2. The CDR3 loop spans 18 amino acids. Germline CDR1 is KGHDR and CDR2 is SFDVKD. Trimming removed 4 bases from V and 8 bases from J; junction bases left unmatched: 12. Written as DNA, the CDR3 is TGTGCCACCAGTGACCCCGGGACTAGCGGGAGACAGCTGGATGAGCAGTTCTTC. Amino acids: CATSDPGTSGRQLDEQFF.

A remark on this clone: A junction boundary mismatches the germline segment, possibly from a read error. J is TRBJ2-7 and V is TRBV10-3, with TRBD2 as a possible D gene (6 bases). Germline CDR1 and CDR2: ENHRY and SYGVKD. The CDR3 is 15 residues long. CDR3 nucleotide sequence: TGTGCCATCAGCGAGTTCGGGACGGGAGCCTACGAGCAGTACTTC. It codes for CAISEFGTGAYEQYF.

This rearrangement joins TRBV4-1 to TRBJ1-3; 9 nucleotides line up with TRBD1. The V and J ends lost 7 bases and 2 bases, in that order; junction bases with no gene match: 6. Germline V gene sequence: CDR1 MGHRA, CDR2 YSYEKL. The CDR3 has 15 residues. For the CDR3, the DNA is TGCGCCAGCACCGGACAGGGGAACGCTGGAAACACCATATATTTT. This gives the protein CASTGQGNAGNTIYF.

The J gene is TRBJ2-7, the V gene TRBV28, with TRBD2 matching 8 bases. The CDR3 runs to 14 residues. V shed 8 bases and J 2 bases; nucleotides not matched to a gene: 8. The germline CDR1 and CDR2 sequences are MDHEN and SYDVKM. The CDR3 spells CASRPAGAPYEQYF. DNA of the CDR3: TGTGCCAGCCGACCAGCGGGAGCCCCCTACGAGCAGTACTTC.

V and J are TRBV4-2 and TRBJ1-4, with a tentative D call TRBD1 (6 bases). Germline V gene sequence: CDR1 LGHNA, CDR2 YNFKEQ. This CDR3 has 15 amino acids. With 1 base removed from V and 7 bases from J, the gap between germline ends came to 13 bases. As DNA, the CDR3 is TGTGCCAGCAGCCAAGGACAGGCCACGGGTGAAAAACTGTTTTTT. It codes for CASSQGQATGEKLFF.

The chain combines TRBV7-2 with TRBJ1-6, with 7 nucleotides matching TRBD1. V lost 4 bases and J lost 8; bases outside the gene matches: 8. The CDR3 extends over 15 amino acids. Germline values: CDR1 SGHTA, CDR2 FQGNSA. CDR3 coding DNA: TGTGCCAGCAGCTCCGAGGCAGGGGGATATTCACCCCTCCACTTT. As protein: CASSSEAGGYSPLHF.

This clone has only a few counts. The chain has TRBV27 and TRBJ2-1, with a tentative D call TRBD2 (5 bases). CDR3 length: 14 residues. Trimming stripped 8 bases from V and 3 bases from J, with 14 bases between. Germline V gives CDR1 MNHEY, CDR2 SMNVEV (reference sequence). The CDR3 region is CASGSSGGYNEQFF. CDR3 coding DNA: TGTGCCAGCGGGTCTTCCGGAGGCTACAATGAGCAGTTCTTC.

The chain couples TRBV10-3 to TRBJ1-2, with D tentatively TRBD1 (6 bases). CDR3 length: 12 amino acids. Germline V gene data show CDR1 as ENHRY and CDR2 as SYGVKD. V shed 1 base and J shed 14 bases, with 14 bases lying between them. The CDR3 DNA reads TGTGCCATCAGTGAGTTAAGACAGGAAGAGACCTTC. Its protein product is CAISELRQEETF.

CDR3 sequence (DNA): TGTGCCAGCAGCCAAGCCAGGGATTGTGGGGCCAACGTCCTGACTTTC. Translation gives CASSQARDCGANVLTF. The J gene is TRBJ2-6, the V gene TRBV3-1 (or the pseudogene TRBV3-2), with D perhaps TRBD1 (5 bases). The CDR3 is 16 amino acids. The V end lost 1 base, the J end lost 3 bases, and 10 bases lay between the germline ends. Germline V gives CDR1 LGHDT, CDR2 YNNKEL (reference sequence).

The sample holds a few counts of this clone. The chain has TRBV5-8 and TRBJ1-2, with D hard to call. Per germline, CDR1 SGHTS and CDR2 YDEGEE. This CDR3 comprises 13 residues. Trimming took 4 bases from V and 4 from J, leaving 11 bases between them. The CDR3 bases are TGTGCCAGCAGCCGGAGTACCCCCTATGGCTACACCTTC. Residues: CASSRSTPYGYTF.

In its sample, this clone was seen once. The genes are TRBV28 and TRBJ2-3; 9 bases are shared with TRBD2. Trimming at V came to 6 bases and at J to 7 bases, leaving 8 bases not matched to a gene. From germline, CDR1 is MDHEN and CDR2 SYDVKM. The CDR3 contains 14 residues. The CDR3, as DNA: TGTGCCAGCAGATACCGTAGCGGGAGTAATACGCAGTATTTT. It yields the protein CASRYRSGSNTQYF.

The chain has TRBV24-1 and TRBJ2-1; maybe TRBD2 (5 bases). The CDR3 covers 12 residues. V gave up 7 bases and J gave up 8 bases, with 11 bases separating them. Germline values: CDR1 KGHDR, CDR2 SFDVKD. The CDR3 sequence: CATSTSGDEQFF. Written as DNA, the CDR3 is TGTGCCACCAGCACCAGCGGCGATGAGCAGTTCTTC.

The V and J genes are TRBV19 and TRBJ2-5; the match to TRBD1 covers 7 bases. V shed 1 base, J shed 4 bases, and the junction held 3 bases outside the gene matches. The CDR3 length is 14 residues. Germline V gene data show CDR1 as LNHDA and CDR2 as SQIVND (reference sequence). In DNA, the CDR3 is TGTGCCAGTAGTATAGGACAGGGAGTAGAGACCCAGTACTTC. This translates into CASSIGQGVETQYF. The whole variable domain, filled in from reference TRBV19 and TRBJ2-5, reads DGGITQSPKYLFRKEGQNVTLSCEQNLNHDAMYWYRQDPGQGLRLIYYSQIVNDFQKGDIAEGYSVSREKKESFPLTVTSAQKNPTAFYLCASSIGQGVETQYFGPGTRLLVL.

The chain couples TRBV28 to TRBJ1-2, with D uncertain. V shed 7 bases and J shed 2 bases, with 14 bases lying between them. This CDR3 contains 14 residues. Germline CDR1 reads MDHEN; CDR2 reads SYDVKM. As DNA, the CDR3 is TGTGCCAGCATCAATCGTCGGTTAAACTATGGCTACACCTTC. Amino acid sequence: CASINRRLNYGYTF.

This clone was picked up one time. This chain joins TRBV10-3 and TRBJ1-1; possible D gene TRBD1, 5 bases. The CDR3 spans 13 residues. CDR1 and CDR2 from the germline V gene are ENHRY and SYGVKD. The V end lost 3 bases, the J end lost 4 bases, and 9 bases lay between the germline ends. The CDR3 DNA follows: TGTGCCATCAGTGACAGGGAGGGCACTGAAGCTTTCTTT. Amino acid sequence: CAISDREGTEAFF.

This sequence joins TRBV28 and TRBJ2-7; 9 positions agree with TRBD1. The V segment lost 2 bases and the J segment 3 bases; nucleotides outside the gene matches: 2. This CDR3 has 14 residues. Per germline, CDR1 MDHEN and CDR2 SYDVKM. CDR3 nucleotides: TGTGCCAGCAGTTTAAGGACAGGGGTCTACGAGCAGTACTTC. This encodes CASSLRTGVYEQYF.

V usage is TRBV2 and J usage is TRBJ2-3; D is unclear. Germline CDR1 SNHLY, CDR2 FYNNEI. V lost 5 bases and J 4 bases, leaving 4 bases between the germline ends. The length of the CDR3 is 11 residues. The DNA for the CDR3 is TGTGCCAGCAGTCGCGCAGATACGCAGTATTTT. Residues: CASSRADTQYF.

J is TRBJ2-3 and V is TRBV30, with 12 nucleotides matching TRBD2. The CDR3 sequence is 15 residues long. Germline V gene lookup returns CDR1 GTSNPN and CDR2 SVGIG (reference sequence). Unmatched junction bases numbered 4, after V lost 0 bases and J lost 6 bases. Here the CDR3 reads CAWSVGLAGGDTQYF. The CDR3 DNA reads as TGTGCCTGGAGTGTAGGTCTAGCGGGGGGGGATACGCAGTATTTT.

The rearrangement links TRBV7-8 to TRBJ2-2; D not resolved. This CDR3 has 12 amino acids. From germline, CDR1 is SGHVS and CDR2 FQNEAQ. Trimming took off 5 bases at V and 8 bases at J, with 9 bases between the two ends. The CDR3 DNA is TGTGCCAGCAGCCTCCTCGGTGGGGAGCTGTTTTTT. It yields the protein CASSLLGGELFF.

V and J are TRBV7-3 and TRBJ2-1; D possibly corresponds to TRBD2 (5 bases). Trimming removed 5 bases at V and 0 bases at J, with 20 bases between. Germline CDR1 reads SGHTA; CDR2 reads FQGTGA. The CDR3 sequence is 18 residues long. CDR3: CASSARPPDWSSYNEQFF. The CDR3 DNA follows: TGTGCCAGCAGCGCCCGCCCACCGGACTGGAGCTCCTACAATGAGCAGTTCTTC.

V is TRBV28 and J is TRBJ1-2, with D possibly matching TRBD1 (5 bases). The V end lost 3 bases, the J end lost 7 bases, and 12 bases lay between the germline ends. The CDR3 length is 13 residues. Germline V gene lookup returns CDR1 MDHEN and CDR2 SYDVKM. The CDR3 DNA is TGTGCCAGCAGTTTGACCGGGGGAGGTGGCTACACCTTC. Translation gives CASSLTGGGGYTF.

V gene TRBV12-3 or TRBV12-4 combines with J gene TRBJ1-2; D call uncertain. The CDR3 spans 13 residues. Deletions cut 6 bases from V and 4 bases from J, with 12 bases between. CDR3 in amino acids: CASSNRRFYGYTF. CDR3 sequence (DNA): TGTGCCAGCAGCAACAGACGGTTCTATGGCTACACCTTC.

The rearrangement joins TRBV5-1 to TRBJ1-2; D unresolved. The CDR3 has 12 amino acids. V was pared by 4 bases and J by 7 bases, with 11 bases between. Germline loops: CDR1 SGHRS, CDR2 YFSETQ. CDR3 nucleotide sequence: TGCGCCAGCAGCCCTAGCCCCCGTGGCTACACCTTC. Translating gives CASSPSPRGYTF.

The chain combines TRBV7-9 with TRBJ1-2, with 8 nucleotides matching TRBD1. This CDR3 spans 14 amino acids. CDR1 is SEHNR and CDR2 is FQNEAQ in the germline V gene (reference sequence). V shed 4 bases, J shed 5 bases, and the junction held 6 bases outside the gene matches. The CDR3 here is CASSSPDRDYGYTF. The CDR3, as DNA: TGTGCCAGCAGCTCCCCGGACAGGGATTATGGCTACACCTTC.

The rearrangement joins TRBV9 to TRBJ1-1; TRBD1 matches at 10 bases. The CDR3 is made up of 15 amino acids. With V trimmed by 0 bases and J by 4 bases, 3 bases remained unmatched. CDR1 and CDR2 from the germline V gene are SGDLS and YYNGEE. The CDR3 here is CASSVVGTGVTEAFF. In DNA form, the CDR3 reads TGTGCCAGCAGCGTAGTCGGGACAGGGGTCACTGAAGCTTTCTTT.